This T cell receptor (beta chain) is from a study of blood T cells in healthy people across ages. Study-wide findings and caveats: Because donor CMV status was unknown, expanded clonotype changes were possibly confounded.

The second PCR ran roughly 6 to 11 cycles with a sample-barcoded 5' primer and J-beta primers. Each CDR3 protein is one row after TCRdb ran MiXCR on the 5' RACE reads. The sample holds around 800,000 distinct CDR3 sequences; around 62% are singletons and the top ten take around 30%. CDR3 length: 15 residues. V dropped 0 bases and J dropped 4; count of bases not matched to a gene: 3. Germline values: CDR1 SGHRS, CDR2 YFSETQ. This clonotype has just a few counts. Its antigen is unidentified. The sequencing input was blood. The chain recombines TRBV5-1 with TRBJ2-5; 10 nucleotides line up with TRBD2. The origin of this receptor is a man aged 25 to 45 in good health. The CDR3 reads CASSLVASGGETQYF. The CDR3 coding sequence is TGCGCCAGCAGCTTGGTGGCTAGCGGGGGAGAGACCCAGTACTTC.